These 24 T cell receptor beta chains came from one sample sequenced in a study of shared clonotypes between healthy human individuals. Data came from immunoSEQ multiplex PCR; TCRdb stores just in-frame clones and leaves some out. The sample has around 480,000 clones, over 75% seen once. Sequenced: PBMCs. These receptors originate from a woman aged 40 to 50 in good health. Some clones in this sample may be carry-over from other donors' samples.

The chain couples TRBV28 to TRBJ1-5, with D tentatively TRBD1 (6 bases). Germline CDR1 and CDR2: MDHEN and SYDVKM. V lost 8 bases, J lost 6 bases, and 17 bases lay in between. This CDR3 contains 14 residues. CDR3: CASRRAGAVQPQHF. DNA of the CDR3: TGTGCCAGCCGAAGGGCAGGGGCCGTTCAGCCCCAGCATTTT.

V and J are TRBV5-4 and TRBJ1-2; unclear D gene. Trimming cost V 0 bases and J 4 bases, with 13 bases left between them. The CDR3 consists of 15 residues. From germline, CDR1 is SGHNT and CDR2 YYREEE (reference sequence). CDR3 nucleotide sequence: TGTGCCAGCAGCTTGGACGGCAGTAGCCTCTATGGCTACACCTTC. Translating it yields CASSLDGSSLYGYTF.

This sequence joins TRBV27 and TRBJ2-7, with TRBD2 identical over 15 bases. This CDR3 has 18 residues. The germline V gene encodes CDR1 MNHEY and CDR2 SMNVEV (reference sequence). With V trimmed by 7 bases and J by 7 bases, 17 bases remained unmatched. Here the CDR3 DNA reads TGTGCCAGCAACACCTTGGGACTAGCGGGAGGCCGGTTGAGGGAGCAGTACTTC. Residues: CASNTLGLAGGRLREQYF.

This clone was found a few times. Other DNA sequences of this sample code for an identical CDR3. V usage is TRBV9 and J usage is TRBJ1-1; 9 bases line up with TRBD1. Germline CDR1 is SGDLS and CDR2 is YYNGEE. With V trimmed by 3 bases and J by 1 base, 4 bases remained unmatched. This CDR3 has 15 residues. In DNA form, the CDR3 reads TGTGCCAGCAGCGCCGGACAGGGGAGGAACACTGAAGCTTTCTTT. This sequence encodes CASSAGQGRNTEAFF.

V is TRBV10-3 and J is TRBJ1-5; 7 bases agree with TRBD1. The CDR3 is 15 amino acids. Germline V gene sequence: CDR1 ENHRY, CDR2 SYGVKD. Unmatched junction bases numbered 6, after V lost 0 bases and J lost 7 bases. CDR3 bases: TGTGCCATCAGTGAGTCTGGGACAGCGGGGCAGCCCCAGCATTTT. This gives the protein CAISESGTAGQPQHF.

The rearrangement joins TRBV7-2 to TRBJ1-2, with no clear D. The CDR3 covers 15 residues. Per germline, CDR1 SGHTA and CDR2 FQGNSA. V lost 5 bases, J lost 0 bases, and 13 bases lay in between. Written as DNA, the CDR3 is TGTGCCAGCAGCCCTAGGACCGTTGCTAACTATGGCTACACCTTC. It is translated as CASSPRTVANYGYTF.

This chain links TRBV5-4 with TRBJ2-3, with 9 bases that match TRBD2. The CDR3 loop spans 16 amino acids. The trim removed 0 bases at V and 0 bases at J, leaving 2 bases unmatched. From germline, CDR1 is SGHNT and CDR2 YYREEE (reference sequence). This CDR3 is CASSLAAGGSTDTQYF. The CDR3 coding sequence is TGTGCCAGCAGCTTGGCGGCGGGAGGGAGCACAGATACGCAGTATTTT. The whole variable domain, remainder taken from reference TRBV5-4 and TRBJ2-3, is ETGVTQSPTHLIKTRGQQVTLRCSSQSGHNTVSWYQQALGQGPQFIFQYYREEENGRGNFPPRFSGLQFPNYSSELNVNALELDDSALYLCASSLAAGGSTDTQYFGPGTRLTVL.

This chain joins TRBV27 and TRBJ2-5; 14 bases are shared with TRBD2. The V gene's germline CDR1 is MNHEY and CDR2 SMNVEV (reference sequence). V shed 7 bases, J shed 5 bases, and the junction held 3 bases outside the gene matches. This CDR3 has 14 amino acids. CDR3 coding DNA: TGTGCCAGCACGACTAGCGGGAGGGGTGAGACCCAGTACTTC. It codes for CASTTSGRGETQYF.

The V and J genes are TRBV7-9 and TRBJ2-5; D ambiguous. The CDR3 totals 13 residues. Germline values: CDR1 SEHNR, CDR2 FQNEAQ (reference sequence). V was shortened by 5 bases and J by 11 bases, with 18 bases between the two germline ends. CDR3 nucleotide sequence: TGTGCCAGCAGCCAAGATCACTTACTACCTCAGTACTTC. Translated, it gives CASSQDHLLPQYF.

The sample holds one count of this clone. The J gene is TRBJ2-1, the V gene TRBV15, with a weak D call TRBD2 (5 bases). V was trimmed by 1 base and J by 0 bases, leaving 10 bases between them. Germline CDR1 reads LNHNV; CDR2 reads YYDKDF (reference sequence). CDR3 length: 16 residues. The CDR3: CATSRGLGSSYNEQFF. CDR3 coding DNA: TGTGCCACCAGCAGAGGCCTAGGGAGCTCCTACAATGAGCAGTTCTTC.

The J gene is TRBJ2-2, the V gene TRBV15; D is undetermined. The length of the CDR3 is 12 residues. Deletions cut 3 bases from V and 7 bases from J, with 6 bases between. Germline loops: CDR1 LNHNV, CDR2 YYDKDF (reference sequence). The CDR3 DNA follows: TGTGCCACCAGCAGGGCCGGCGGGGAGCTGTTTTTT. Translating gives CATSRAGGELFF.

This chain connects TRBV6-4 to TRBJ2-1, with 12 bases identical to TRBD2. V dropped 5 bases and J dropped 0; count of bases not matched to a gene: 11. The CDR3 extends over 19 amino acids. Germline-derived CDR1 and CDR2 are MRHNA and SNTAGT. CDR3 residues: CASSPSPGLAGSSYNEQFF. CDR3 coding DNA: TGTGCCAGCAGTCCTTCCCCGGGACTAGCGGGTAGCTCCTACAATGAGCAGTTCTTC.

Worth noting for this clone: In the same sample, other DNA sequences code for this CDR3. The chain joins TRBV30 to TRBJ1-2; D gene unclear. This CDR3 region has 11 residues. The V end was cut by 3 bases, the J end by 5 bases, with 7 bases between. Germline assignment: CDR1 GTSNPN and CDR2 SVGIG (reference sequence). The CDR3 bases are TGTGCCTGGAGCGTTTTATATGGCTACACCTTC. Translating it yields CAWSVLYGYTF.

The rearrangement uses TRBV6-6 and TRBJ1-2; no clear D. V was clipped by 10 bases and J by 4 bases, with 16 bases between them. Germline V gene data show CDR1 as MNHNY and CDR2 as SVGAGI (reference sequence). The CDR3 is 13 residues long. The CDR3 loop reads CAIRGGERYGYTF. In nucleotides, the CDR3 is TGTGCCATACGGGGTGGAGAACGCTATGGCTACACCTTC.

V and J are TRBV11-2 and TRBJ2-5; no firm D call. The V end was cut by 3 bases, the J end by 10 bases, with 9 bases between. The CDR3 has 11 residues. Germline V CDR1 and CDR2: SGHAT, FQNNGV. CDR3 in amino acids: CASSLAEDQYF. The CDR3 coding sequence is TGTGCCAGCAGCTTGGCAGAGGACCAGTACTTC.

The chain joins TRBV7-2 to TRBJ2-7, with D possibly being TRBD2 (5 bases). The CDR3 extends over 12 amino acids. Germline CDR1 and CDR2: SGHTA and FQGNSA. V was pared by 1 base and J by 7 bases, with 8 bases between. The chain's CDR3 is CASSLVRGEQYF. The CDR3 bases are TGTGCCAGCAGCTTAGTGAGAGGGGAGCAGTACTTC.

The chain carries TRBV10-1 and TRBJ2-1; D is perhaps TRBD2 (6 bases). Germline values: CDR1 WNHNN, CDR2 SYGVQD (reference sequence). V lost 3 bases and J 3 bases, leaving 9 bases between the germline ends. The CDR3 runs to 14 residues. The CDR3 region is CASSEGGNYNEQFF. The CDR3 nucleotides are TGCGCCAGCAGTGAAGGCGGGAACTACAATGAGCAGTTCTTC.

The DNA for the CDR3 is TGTGCCATCAGTGAAACCTCCCGGGGGGGAAGCACAGATACGCAGTATTTT. Translation gives CAISETSRGGSTDTQYF. The J gene is TRBJ2-3, the V gene TRBV10-3; 8 bases are shared with TRBD2. V trimming: 3 bases; J trimming: 0 bases; junction bases outside the gene matches: 8. Germline V lookup: CDR1 ENHRY, CDR2 SYGVKD. This CDR3 comprises 17 residues.

This chain uses TRBV15 with TRBJ1-1; unclear D gene. Germline V CDR1 and CDR2: LNHNV, YYDKDF (reference sequence). This CDR3 is built from 16 residues. Trimming took off 1 base at V and 0 bases at J, with 12 bases between the two ends. The CDR3 protein is CATSRAREGLNTEAFF. The CDR3 coding sequence is TGTGCCACCAGCAGAGCAAGGGAGGGATTGAACACTGAAGCTTTCTTT.

This clone was counted a single time. The chain joins TRBV2 to TRBJ2-3; the D is unclear. Germline CDR1 SNHLY, CDR2 FYNNEI. The CDR3 consists of 12 residues. Trimming left V 7 bases short and J 0 bases short, with 5 bases between. The CDR3 loop is CASTDSTDTQYF. CDR3 bases: TGTGCCAGCACCGACAGCACAGATACGCAGTATTTT.

The DNA of the CDR3 is TGTGCCAGCAGTGTTTCGGAAGAGACCCAGTACTTC. Translating gives CASSVSEETQYF. The rearrangement uses TRBV2 and TRBJ2-5; no firm D call. Germline V lookup: CDR1 SNHLY, CDR2 FYNNEI. The CDR3 runs 12 residues. Deletions cut 4 bases from V and 3 bases from J, with 6 bases between.

CDR3: CASSLWATGTEAFF. The CDR3 nucleotides read TGCGCCAGCAGCTTGTGGGCGACGGGCACTGAAGCTTTCTTT. This rearrangement joins TRBV5-1 to TRBJ1-1; D gene uncertain. Trimming removed 1 base from V and 4 bases from J, with 11 bases in between. There are 14 residues in the CDR3. CDR1 SGHRS and CDR2 YFSETQ come from the germline V gene. Full variable domain (remainder filled in from reference TRBV5-1 and TRBJ1-1): KAGVTQTPRYLIKTRGQQVTLSCSPISGHRSVSWYQQTPGQGLQFLFEYFSETQRNKGNFPGRFSGRQFSNSRSEMNVSTLELGDSALYLCASSLWATGTEAFFGQGTRLTVV.

The chain recombines TRBV28 with TRBJ2-7, with 13 bases matching TRBD2. The germline V gene encodes CDR1 MDHEN and CDR2 SYDVKM. The CDR3 runs 15 residues. Trimming removed 2 bases from V and 2 bases from J; junction bases left unmatched: 0. The CDR3 region is CASSLGLAGAYEQYF. For the CDR3, the DNA is TGTGCCAGCAGTTTAGGACTAGCGGGAGCCTACGAGCAGTACTTC.

In the case of this clone: Other DNA sequences in this specimen translate into the identical CDR3. The chain has TRBV7-9 and TRBJ2-1; D remains ambiguous. This CDR3 has 15 amino acids. V shed 5 bases and J shed 0 bases, with 11 bases lying between them. CDR1 SEHNR and CDR2 FQNEAQ come from the germline V gene (reference sequence). The DNA of the CDR3 is TGTGCCAGCAGCCCCCTCGGAAGCTCCTACAATGAGCAGTTCTTC. Its translation: CASSPLGSSYNEQFF. The full variable domain, with the rest looked up from reference TRBV7-9 and TRBJ2-1, is DTGVSQNPRHKITKRGQNVTFRCDPISEHNRLYWYRQTLGQGPEFLTYFQNEAQLEKSRLLSDRFSAERPKGSFSTLEIQRTEQGDSAMYLCASSPLGSSYNEQFFGPGTRLTVL.